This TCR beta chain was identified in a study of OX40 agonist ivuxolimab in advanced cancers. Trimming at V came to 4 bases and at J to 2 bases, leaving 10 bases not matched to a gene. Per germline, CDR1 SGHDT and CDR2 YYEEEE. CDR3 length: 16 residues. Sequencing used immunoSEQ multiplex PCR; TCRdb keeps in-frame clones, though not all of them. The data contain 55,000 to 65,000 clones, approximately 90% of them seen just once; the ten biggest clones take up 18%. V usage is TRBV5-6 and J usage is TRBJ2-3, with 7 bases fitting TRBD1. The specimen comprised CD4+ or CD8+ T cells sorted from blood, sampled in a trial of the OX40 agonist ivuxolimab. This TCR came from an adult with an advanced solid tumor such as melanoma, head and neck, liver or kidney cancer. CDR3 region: CASSEPGQRNTDTQYF. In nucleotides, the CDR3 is TGTGCCAGCAGCGAGCCGGGACAGAGAAACACAGATACGCAGTATTTT.